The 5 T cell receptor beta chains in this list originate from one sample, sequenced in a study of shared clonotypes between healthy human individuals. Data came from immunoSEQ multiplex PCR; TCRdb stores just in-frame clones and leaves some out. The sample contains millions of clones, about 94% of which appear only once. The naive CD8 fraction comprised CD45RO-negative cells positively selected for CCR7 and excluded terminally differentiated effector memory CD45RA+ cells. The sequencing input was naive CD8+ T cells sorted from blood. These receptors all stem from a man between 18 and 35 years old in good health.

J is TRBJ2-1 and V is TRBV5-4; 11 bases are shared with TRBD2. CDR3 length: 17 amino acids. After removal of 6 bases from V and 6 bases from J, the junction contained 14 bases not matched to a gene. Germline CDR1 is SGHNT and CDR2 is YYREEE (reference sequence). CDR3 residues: CASKVLAGVVGLNEQFF. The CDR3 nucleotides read TGTGCCAGCAAAGTACTAGCGGGAGTAGTTGGGCTCAATGAGCAGTTCTTC.

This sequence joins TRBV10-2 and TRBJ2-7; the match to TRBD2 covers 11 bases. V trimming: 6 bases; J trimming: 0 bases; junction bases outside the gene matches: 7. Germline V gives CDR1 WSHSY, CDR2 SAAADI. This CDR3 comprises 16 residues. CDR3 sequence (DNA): TGCGCCAGCAGGGGGACTAGCGGAGTTAGCTCCTACGAGCAGTACTTC. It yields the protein CASRGTSGVSSYEQYF.

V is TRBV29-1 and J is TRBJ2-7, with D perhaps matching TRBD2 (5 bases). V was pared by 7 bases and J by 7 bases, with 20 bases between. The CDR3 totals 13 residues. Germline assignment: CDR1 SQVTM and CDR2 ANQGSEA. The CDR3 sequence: CSAEDPELGEQYF. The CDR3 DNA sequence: TGCAGCGCGGAGGACCCCGAACTCGGGGAGCAGTACTTC.

CDR3 DNA sequence: TGTGCCAGCAGCCCTAGGGGTGACGGAAACACCATATATTTT. This translates into CASSPRGDGNTIYF. V usage is TRBV6-6 and J usage is TRBJ1-3, with a weak D call TRBD1 (5 bases). The germline V gene has CDR1 MNHNY and CDR2 SVGAGI (reference sequence). The CDR3 has 14 amino acids. Trimming left V 6 bases short and J 4 bases short, with 13 bases between.

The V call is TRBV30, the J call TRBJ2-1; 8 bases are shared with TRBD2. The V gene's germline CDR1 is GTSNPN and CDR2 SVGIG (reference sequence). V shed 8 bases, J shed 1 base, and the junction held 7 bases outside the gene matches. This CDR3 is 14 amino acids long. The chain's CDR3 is CAGDTSGSYNEQFF. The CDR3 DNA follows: TGTGCCGGGGATACTAGCGGATCCTACAATGAGCAGTTCTTC. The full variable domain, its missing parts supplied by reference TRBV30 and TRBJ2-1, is SQTIHQWPATLVQPVGSPLSLECTVEGTSNPNLYWYRQAAGRGLQLLFYSVGIGQISSEVPQNLSASRPQDRQFILSSKKLLLSDSGFYLCAGDTSGSYNEQFFGPGTRLTVL.